These T cell receptor beta chains were read from a single sample in a study of CD8+ T cells in alopecia areata. Only in-frame clones appear in the TCRdb table, and some are missing; sequencing was by immunoSEQ multiplex PCR. The sample has around 140,000 clones, around 51% seen once. Sequencing was performed on CD4+ T cells sorted from blood, taken at week 0. The receptors stem from a human donor with alopecia areata. Both conserved end residues are part of each CDR3. The order of the fields is CDR3 protein, CDR3 DNA, J gene, D gene, clone size, V gene. A D gene is named only where the DNA matches it firmly. Clone size, where shown, is once, few, many, or a class for clones that have expanded.

CDR3 protein: CSVDTSGSTDTQYF
CDR3 DNA: TGCAGCGTTGATACTAGCGGTAGCACAGATACGCAGTATTTT
J gene: TRBJ2-3
D gene: TRBD2
clone size: few
V gene: TRBV29-1

CDR3 protein: CASSGTSYEQYF
CDR3 DNA: TGTGCCAGCAGCGGAACATCCTACGAGCAGTACTTC
J gene: TRBJ2-7
D gene: .
clone size: few
V gene: TRBV6-1

CDR3 protein: CASSFVRSSPYEQYF
CDR3 DNA: TGTGCCAGCAGTTTCGTGAGGTCTTCCCCCTACGAGCAGTACTTC
J gene: TRBJ2-7
D gene: .
clone size: few
V gene: TRBV7-9

CDR3 protein: CASSEAGTGPGQPQHF
CDR3 DNA: TGTGCCAGCAGTGAAGCGGGCACAGGGCCAGGTCAGCCCCAGCATTTT
J gene: TRBJ1-5
D gene: .
clone size: .
V gene: TRBV2

CDR3 protein: CASSVLQVFAEAFF
CDR3 DNA: TGTGCCAGCAGTGTACTACAGGTCTTTGCTGAAGCTTTCTTT
J gene: TRBJ1-1
D gene: .
clone size: .
V gene: TRBV2

CDR3 protein: CASTTGTIWAGELFF
CDR3 DNA: TGTGCCAGCACCACCGGGACTATTTGGGCCGGGGAGCTGTTTTTT
J gene: TRBJ2-2
D gene: TRBD2
clone size: few
V gene: TRBV2

CDR3 protein: CAWSKSSGSLDEQYF
CDR3 DNA: TGTGCCTGGAGTAAGAGTAGCGGGAGTCTGGACGAGCAGTACTTC
J gene: TRBJ2-7
D gene: TRBD2
clone size: .
V gene: TRBV30

CDR3 protein: CSVDKGTEQYF
CDR3 DNA: TGCAGCGTTGATAAGGGTACCGAGCAGTACTTC
J gene: TRBJ2-7
D gene: .
clone size: many
V gene: TRBV29-1

CDR3 protein: CASSDDRGRVTGELFF
CDR3 DNA: TGTGCCAGCAGTGATGACAGGGGGCGCGTCACCGGGGAGCTGTTTTTT
J gene: TRBJ2-2
D gene: TRBD1
clone size: .
V gene: TRBV2

CDR3 protein: CASSQESRGDTQYF
CDR3 DNA: TGTGCCAGCAGCCAAGAGTCTAGGGGAGATACGCAGTATTTT
J gene: TRBJ2-3
D gene: .
clone size: few
V gene: TRBV4-2

CDR3 protein: CAISGGQGSYEQYF
CDR3 DNA: TGTGCCATCAGTGGGGGACAGGGGTCCTACGAGCAGTACTTC
J gene: TRBJ2-7
D gene: TRBD1
clone size: .
V gene: TRBV10-3

CDR3 protein: CAWSSTKGGDPWGEQFF
CDR3 DNA: TGTGCCTGGAGTTCTACCAAGGGTGGGGACCCCTGGGGTGAGCAGTTCTTC
J gene: TRBJ2-1
D gene: .
clone size: .
V gene: TRBV30

CDR3 protein: CSVALGPYEQYF
CDR3 DNA: TGCAGCGTCGCTCTGGGTCCCTACGAGCAGTACTTC
J gene: TRBJ2-7
D gene: .
clone size: .
V gene: TRBV29-1

CDR3 protein: CASSYPQHF
CDR3 DNA: TGTGCCAGCAGCTATCCCCAGCATTTT
J gene: TRBJ1-5
D gene: .
clone size: .
V gene: TRBV9

CDR3 protein: CAWTGTGGNQPQHF
CDR3 DNA: TGTGCCTGGACCGGGACAGGGGGCAATCAGCCCCAGCATTTT
J gene: TRBJ1-5
D gene: TRBD1
clone size: .
V gene: TRBV30

CDR3 protein: CSVPTEANYGYTF
CDR3 DNA: TGCAGCGTCCCGACTGAAGCTAACTATGGCTACACCTTC
J gene: TRBJ1-2
D gene: .
clone size: few
V gene: TRBV29-1

CDR3 protein: CASSSRQETQYF
CDR3 DNA: TGTGCCAGTAGCTCCCGCCAAGAGACCCAGTACTTC
J gene: TRBJ2-5
D gene: .
clone size: few
V gene: TRBV2

CDR3 protein: CASSRPGAGDAGELFF
CDR3 DNA: TGTGCCAGCAGCCGACCGGGAGCGGGAGATGCCGGGGAGCTGTTTTTT
J gene: TRBJ2-2
D gene: TRBD2
clone size: few
V gene: TRBV5-4

CDR3 protein: CAWEDRGTEAFF
CDR3 DNA: TGTGCCTGGGAGGACAGGGGAACTGAAGCTTTCTTT
J gene: TRBJ1-1
D gene: TRBD1
clone size: .
V gene: TRBV30

CDR3 protein: CASSLATSGDRDF
CDR3 DNA: TGTGCCAGCAGCTTAGCAACTAGCGGGGACAGGGACTTC
J gene: TRBJ2-7
D gene: .
clone size: .
V gene: TRBV7-8

CDR3 protein: CASSPDYGGGGTTDTQYF
CDR3 DNA: TGTGCCAGCAGCCCAGACTATGGGGGCGGGGGGACCACAGATACGCAGTATTTT
J gene: TRBJ2-3
D gene: TRBD2
clone size: .
V gene: TRBV7-2

CDR3 protein: CASSLRTGEQYF
CDR3 DNA: TGCGCCAGCAGCCTAAGAACTGGCGAGCAGTACTTC
J gene: TRBJ2-7
D gene: .
clone size: .
V gene: TRBV5-1

CDR3 protein: CAWSGGNTIYF
CDR3 DNA: TGTGCCTGGAGTGGGGGAAACACCATATATTTT
J gene: TRBJ1-3
D gene: .
clone size: .
V gene: TRBV30

CDR3 protein: CASREFTDTQYF
CDR3 DNA: TGTGCCAGCCGGGAGTTCACAGATACGCAGTATTTT
J gene: TRBJ2-3
D gene: .
clone size: few
V gene: TRBV27

CDR3 protein: CASSPPMAGGTYNEQFF
CDR3 DNA: TGTGCCAGCAGTCCTCCCATGGCGGGAGGAACCTACAATGAGCAGTTCTTC
J gene: TRBJ2-1
D gene: TRBD2
clone size: .
V gene: TRBV28

CDR3 protein: CASSQGYRYGYTF
CDR3 DNA: TGTGCCAGCAGCCAAGGATACCGCTATGGCTACACCTTC
J gene: TRBJ1-2
D gene: .
clone size: .
V gene: TRBV14

CDR3 protein: CASRTGGWRGEQYF
CDR3 DNA: TGTGCCAGCAGGACTGGTGGGTGGCGGGGCGAGCAGTACTTC
J gene: TRBJ2-7
D gene: .
clone size: few
V gene: TRBV27

CDR3 protein: CASSLGRAGELFF
CDR3 DNA: TGTGCCAGCAGCTTAGGGCGGGCCGGGGAGCTGTTTTTT
J gene: TRBJ2-2
D gene: .
clone size: .
V gene: TRBV7-3

CDR3 protein: CASSGTGGVQPQHF
CDR3 DNA: TGTGCCAGCAGCGGGACAGGGGGCGTTCAGCCCCAGCATTTT
J gene: TRBJ1-5
D gene: TRBD1
clone size: .
V gene: TRBV6-6